Presented here are 18 T cell receptor beta chains from one specimen sequenced in a study of cytomegalovirus exposure and HLA in healthy donors. It was with 60 Vbeta and 13 Jbeta primers that the PCR ran. Repertoires were generated with immunoSEQ multiplex PCR, while TCRdb's copy carries only in-frame clones and drops some. Seen in this sample are some 84,000 clones; the ten most common clones hold 0.5% to 0.65%. Source material: PBMCs. Source of these receptors: a man between 45 and 60 years old in good health and CMV-seronegative.

The chain has TRBV29-1 and TRBJ1-1; tentative D call: TRBD1 (5 bases). V shed 6 bases and J shed 1 base, with 18 bases lying between them. CDR1 is SQVTM, CDR2 ANQGSEA, per germline. This CDR3 region has 15 residues. Here the CDR3 DNA reads TGCAGCGTCAAACTCCGGGGGGGATCGAACACTGAAGCTTTCTTT. Protein sequence: CSVKLRGGSNTEAFF.

The CDR3 region is CASSPPGLAGETQYF. The CDR3 region has the DNA TGTGCCAGCAGTCCGCCGGGACTAGCGGGAGAGACCCAGTACTTC. V usage is TRBV27 and J usage is TRBJ2-5, with 12 bases identical to TRBD2. CDR1 is MNHEY and CDR2 is SMNVEV in the germline V gene (reference sequence). This CDR3 is built from 15 residues. V lost 5 bases, J lost 4 bases, and 5 bases stayed unmatched.

The chain carries TRBV7-3 and TRBJ2-2; D call uncertain. The ends were cut back, 5 bases at V and 4 bases at J, with 11 bases in the middle. Germline V CDR1 and CDR2: SGHTA, FQGTGA. CDR3 length equals 14 residues. This chain's CDR3 is CASSPLPGTGELFF. The DNA of the CDR3 is TGTGCCAGCAGCCCCCTCCCCGGCACCGGGGAGCTGTTTTTT.

The V and J genes are TRBV30 and TRBJ1-6; maybe TRBD1 (5 bases). V was pared by 3 bases and J by 0 bases, with 9 bases between. The CDR3 length is 15 residues. The germline V gene encodes CDR1 GTSNPN and CDR2 SVGIG (reference sequence). The CDR3 DNA reads TGTGCCTGGAGGACAGCGAGCTCCTATAATTCACCCCTCCACTTT. Amino acids: CAWRTASSYNSPLHF. The complete variable domain, with remaining parts taken from reference TRBV30 and TRBJ1-6, reads SQTIHQWPATLVQPVGSPLSLECTVEGTSNPNLYWYRQAAGRGLQLLFYSVGIGQISSEVPQNLSASRPQDRQFILSSKKLLLSDSGFYLCAWRTASSYNSPLHFGNGTRLTVT.

The chain links TRBV6-5 to TRBJ2-1; 8 bases fit TRBD2. The V and J ends lost 2 bases and 8 bases, in that order; junction bases with no gene match: 8. The V gene's germline CDR1 is MNHEY and CDR2 SVGAGI. This CDR3 contains 15 residues. The CDR3 protein is CASSYARGGLYEQFF. The CDR3 nucleotides are TGTGCCAGCAGTTACGCCCGGGGGGGCCTCTATGAGCAGTTCTTC.

This rearrangement joins TRBV5-1 to TRBJ2-5; D may be TRBD1 (5 bases). V dropped 0 bases and J dropped 5 bases, with 20 bases sitting between them. The CDR3 runs to 17 residues. Looked up from germline, CDR1 is SGHRS and CDR2 is YFSETQ. The chain's CDR3 is CASSLGQLNPQGETQYF. In nucleotides, the CDR3 is TGCGCCAGCAGCTTGGGACAGTTAAACCCTCAAGGGGAGACCCAGTACTTC.

The chain joins TRBV9 to TRBJ2-1; 7 bases are shared with TRBD1. The germline CDR1 and CDR2 sequences are SGDLS and YYNGEE. CDR3 size: 17 residues. Trimming took 2 bases from V and 7 from J; bases not matched to a gene: 15. CDR3 loop: CASSVVQEGARRNEQFF. The DNA for the CDR3 is TGTGCCAGCAGCGTTGTCCAAGAGGGGGCGCGGCGGAATGAGCAGTTCTTC.

CDR3 coding DNA: TGTGCCAGCAGCCCGGGGGACCGCAACTATGGCTACACCTTC. Protein product: CASSPGDRNYGYTF. This chain connects TRBV28 to TRBJ1-2; D is possibly TRBD1 (5 bases). Germline assignment: CDR1 MDHEN and CDR2 SYDVKM. V was trimmed by 6 bases and J by 2 bases, leaving 13 bases between them. This CDR3 has 14 residues.

V usage is TRBV7-9 and J usage is TRBJ1-4; D gene unclear. V was trimmed by 2 bases and J by 0 bases, leaving 7 bases between them. The CDR3 sequence is 15 residues long. CDR1 and CDR2 from the germline V gene are SEHNR and FQNEAQ (reference sequence). This chain's CDR3 is CASSLMGATNEKLFF. The DNA for the CDR3 is TGTGCCAGCAGCTTAATGGGAGCAACTAATGAAAAACTGTTTTTT.

This chain joins TRBV2 and TRBJ1-5; the match to TRBD1 covers 7 bases. V was pared by 0 bases and J by 4 bases, with 9 bases of the junction left unmatched. CDR3 size: 17 residues. Per germline, CDR1 SNHLY and CDR2 FYNNEI. The CDR3, as DNA: TGTGCCAGCAGTGAAGCGCGTAAGGGGGCTTTGAATCAGCCCCAGCATTTT. This encodes CASSEARKGALNQPQHF.

The rearrangement links TRBV6-5 to TRBJ2-7; TRBD1 might be the D (6 bases). Trimming took off 5 bases at V and 6 bases at J, with 14 bases between the two ends. CDR3 size: 13 residues. Germline V CDR1 and CDR2: MNHEY, SVGAGI. This CDR3 is CASSPGQSLEQYF. In DNA, the CDR3 is TGTGCCAGCAGTCCCGGACAGTCCCTCGAGCAGTACTTC.

V usage is TRBV6-1 and J usage is TRBJ2-7, with 9 bases lining up with TRBD1. This CDR3 spans 13 amino acids. V lost 9 bases, J lost 2 bases, and 5 bases stayed unmatched. CDR1 is MNHNS and CDR2 is SASEGT in the germline V gene. For the CDR3, the DNA is TGTGCCAGTGGGGGACAGGGACCCTACGAGCAGTACTTC. Encoded protein: CASGGQGPYEQYF.

The chain uses TRBV10-3 and TRBJ2-1, with 9 bases matching TRBD1. The junction had 8 bases not matched to a gene; V was cut back by 6 bases and J by 5 bases. This CDR3 contains 15 residues. Germline loops: CDR1 ENHRY, CDR2 SYGVKD. CDR3 sequence (DNA): TGTGCCATCAGGTTAACGGGACAGGGAGACAATGAGCAGTTCTTC. Translating it yields CAIRLTGQGDNEQFF.

The chain joins TRBV28 to TRBJ1-6; the D gene is possibly TRBD1 (5 bases). This CDR3 region has 15 residues. V gave up 8 bases and J gave up 11 bases, with 22 bases separating them. Germline V gene data show CDR1 as MDHEN and CDR2 as SYDVKM. CDR3 region: CASSTGAGGGTPLHF. CDR3 nucleotide sequence: TGTGCCAGCTCAACTGGGGCGGGGGGTGGTACACCCCTCCACTTT. The whole variable domain, filled in from reference TRBV28 and TRBJ1-6, reads DVKVTQSSRYLVKRTGEKVFLECVQDMDHENMFWYRQDPGLGLRLIYFSYDVKMKEKGDIPEGYSVSREKKERFSLILESASTNQTSMYLCASSTGAGGGTPLHFGNGTRLTVT.

V usage is TRBV4-1 and J usage is TRBJ2-7; 10 nucleotides align to TRBD2. This CDR3 region has 18 residues. Germline values: CDR1 MGHRA, CDR2 YSYEKL. The V segment lost 0 bases and the J segment 0 bases; nucleotides outside the gene matches: 8. CDR3 DNA: TGCGCCAGCAGCCAAGATATTTCACTAGCGGGGACCTCCTACGAGCAGTACTTC. Translation: CASSQDISLAGTSYEQYF.

V usage is TRBV2 and J usage is TRBJ1-5, with a weak D call TRBD1 (5 bases). V gave up 1 base and J gave up 5 bases, with 12 bases separating them. Per the germline V gene, CDR1 is SNHLY and CDR2 is FYNNEI. This CDR3 region has 15 residues. This chain's CDR3 is CASSEGRGRYQPQHF. CDR3 DNA sequence: TGTGCCAGCAGTGAAGGTAGGGGAAGGTATCAGCCCCAGCATTTT.

This rearrangement joins TRBV10-3 to TRBJ1-2, with TRBD1 matching 10 bases. The CDR3 has 13 residues. V lost 9 bases, J lost 5 bases, and 6 bases stayed unmatched. The germline V gene encodes CDR1 ENHRY and CDR2 SYGVKD. The CDR3 DNA is TGTGCCATACGACAGGGGGCTGATTATGGCTACACCTTC. It translates to CAIRQGADYGYTF.

This chain links TRBV30 with TRBJ1-5; 7 positions match TRBD1. Germline assignment: CDR1 GTSNPN and CDR2 SVGIG (reference sequence). V shed 1 base, J shed 4 bases, and the junction held 1 base outside the gene matches. The CDR3 is made up of 13 amino acids. The CDR3 nucleotides read TGTGCCTGGAGTGGACAGGGAAATCAGCCCCAGCATTTT. Its translation: CAWSGQGNQPQHF.